This paragraph reports one TCR beta chain. Seattle patient enrollment occurred during active infection, with longitudinal follow-up thereafter. Clones were read by immunoSEQ multiplex PCR, and TCRdb kept only the in-frame ones, dropping some. The repertoire consists of fewer than 200,000 clones, with around 83% occurring once and the leading ten covering over 5%. This entry belongs to a study of blood T cell repertoires in COVID-19. For the study at large: There were acute and convalescent COVID-19 samples, and they came from the United States, Italy and Spain. T cells, B-cell-depleted T cells, or PBMCs provided the cDNA or gDNA that served as material.

Trimming at V came to 4 bases and at J to 4 bases, leaving 9 bases not matched to a gene. Germline V gene lookup returns CDR1 SGHNT and CDR2 YYREEE (reference sequence). The CDR3 covers 16 residues. The sample taken for sequencing was peripheral blood. The receptor comes from a woman between 50 and 59 years old with COVID-19, enrolled during active disease. The chain uses TRBV5-4 and TRBJ2-5; 11 positions match TRBD2. The chain's CDR3 is CASSVGGLAGGETQYF. CDR3 DNA: TGTGCCAGCAGCGTGGGAGGGCTAGCGGGGGGAGAGACCCAGTACTTC.